This TCR beta chain emerged from a study of OX40 agonist ivuxolimab in advanced cancers. Across the whole study: Patients were dosed with the agonistic anti-OX40 (CD134) antibody ivuxolimab. Partial responses were achieved by three patients, one with hepatocellular carcinoma and two with cutaneous melanoma.

This CDR3 comprises 13 residues. The germline V gene encodes CDR1 SGHDT and CDR2 YYEEEE. V lost 2 bases to trimming and J lost 7 bases, with 9 bases between them. Comment on this clone: The antigen is undetermined.

The repertoire was sequenced with immunoSEQ multiplex PCR; TCRdb's copy has only in-frame clones and lacks some. Counted here are about 46,000 clones, 82% occurring once; the ten biggest clones make up 1.5% to 2%. Whole-study results and caveats: Both CD4+ and CD8+ T cell populations in blood had undergone clonal expansion by week 6 at 0.1 to 3.0 mg/kg.

This receptor was taken from an adult with an advanced solid tumor such as melanoma, head and neck, liver or kidney cancer. V gene TRBV5-6 combines with J gene TRBJ1-4, with D hard to call. The source material was CD4+ or CD8+ T cells sorted from blood, sampled in a trial of the OX40 agonist ivuxolimab. The CDR3 region is CASSLSGTEKLFF. In DNA, the CDR3 is TGTGCCAGCAGCTTATCGGGTACTGAAAAACTGTTTTTT.